Below, one T cell receptor beta chain is given with its context. The data belong to a study of blood T cell repertoires in COVID-19. Study summary: Researchers got acute and convalescent COVID-19 samples from the United States, Italy and Spain. PBMCs, B-cell-depleted T cells, or T cells provided the cDNA or gDNA that made up the material.

CDR1 KGHDR and CDR2 SFDVKD come from the germline V gene. The CDR3 is made up of 19 amino acids. The V segment lost 4 bases and the J segment 1 base; nucleotides outside the gene matches: 13. Authors' data handling: Estimates of nucleated cell counts were drawn from the amplification of reference gene primers. Repertoires were generated with immunoSEQ multiplex PCR, while TCRdb's copy carries only in-frame clones and drops some. Clone size and the V and J calls come from that table; the DNA yielded D and trimming. The table includes 40,000 to 50,000 clones, 70% to 85% detected once. Sequencing was carried out using peripheral blood. This rearrangement joins TRBV24-1 to TRBJ2-3; 10 bases match TRBD2. This receptor was obtained from a human donor in a cohort sampled during active COVID-19. DNA for the CDR3: TGTGCCACCAGTGACCGAGCGGGAGGGCCGATTTCGCGCACAGATACGCAGTATTTT. Encoded protein: CATSDRAGGPISRTDTQYF.